Below, 13 T cell receptor beta chains from the same sample are listed, as sequenced in a study of CD8 T cell repertoires and HIV-1 epitope variants. Sequencing used immunoSEQ multiplex PCR; TCRdb keeps in-frame clones, though not all of them. Among 6,500 to 9,000 clones listed, around two thirds were seen once. Their target antigens are unknown. The sample consisted of cultured CD8+ T cells derived from PBMCs. These receptor sequences come from a male donor with HIV.

V gene TRBV7-9 combines with J gene TRBJ2-1, with D uncertain. Germline CDR1 reads SEHNR; CDR2 reads FQNEAQ (reference sequence). CDR3 length: 12 residues. V was shortened by 1 base and J by 4 bases, with 2 bases between the two germline ends. The CDR3 region is CASSLGYNEQFF. CDR3 coding DNA: TGTGCCAGCAGCTTAGGGTACAATGAGCAGTTCTTC.

The V call is TRBV15, the J call TRBJ1-1, with D unresolved. The germline V and J ends were trimmed by 11 bases and 2 bases, with 12 bases remaining between them. The germline CDR1 and CDR2 sequences are LNHNV and YYDKDF (reference sequence). The CDR3 totals 12 residues. CDR3 bases: TGTGCCTCGGGCGGGGTAAACACTGAAGCTTTCTTT. It is translated as CASGGVNTEAFF.

This clone was seen a handful of times. The chain joins TRBV28 to TRBJ1-5; no definite D call. Trimming left V 6 bases short and J 4 bases short, with 16 bases between. Germline V gives CDR1 MDHEN, CDR2 SYDVKM. This CDR3 is 15 amino acids long. This CDR3 reads CASSPVGETNQPQHF. CDR3 coding DNA: TGTGCCAGCAGCCCCGTCGGGGAGACAAATCAGCCCCAGCATTTT.

This clone was picked up a small number of times. This chain connects TRBV19 to TRBJ2-7; D not certain. The V and J ends lost 4 bases and 4 bases respectively, with 11 bases between them. The CDR3 loop spans 13 amino acids. Germline V CDR1 and CDR2: LNHDA, SQIVND (reference sequence). This chain's CDR3 is CASSTGLKYEQYF. The CDR3 coding sequence is TGTGCCAGTAGTACGGGTCTTAAGTACGAGCAGTACTTC.

This clone was counted once. This chain joins TRBV27 and TRBJ2-1, with 10 bases aligning to TRBD1. Trimming cost V 4 bases and J 1 base; bases outside gene matches: 4. Per the germline V gene, CDR1 is MNHEY and CDR2 is SMNVEV (reference sequence). The CDR3 has 16 amino acids. CDR3 DNA: TGTGCCAGCAGTTGGGACAGGGGCGCGTCCTACAATGAGCAGTTCTTC. Encoded protein: CASSWDRGASYNEQFF.

This clone was picked up a small number of times. The V call is TRBV19, the J call TRBJ2-7, with D unresolved. V lost 2 bases and J lost 6, with 11 bases in between. The CDR3 spans 13 residues. Germline V gene data show CDR1 as LNHDA and CDR2 as SQIVND (reference sequence). The CDR3 DNA reads as TGTGCCAGTAGTATATCTCTAGTGGGCGAGCAGTACTTC. Its protein product is CASSISLVGEQYF.

This chain uses TRBV6-6 with TRBJ1-1; a weak D match, TRBD1 (6 bases). Germline V lookup: CDR1 MNHNY, CDR2 SVGAGI (reference sequence). The V end was cut by 3 bases, the J end by 0 bases, with 11 bases between. The CDR3 is made up of 15 amino acids. CDR3 nucleotides: TGTGCCAGCAGTTATATTGGGGGCATGAACACTGAAGCTTTCTTT. Protein: CASSYIGGMNTEAFF.

This chain uses TRBV11-2 with TRBJ2-5; D is ambiguous. This CDR3 has 13 residues. Germline V gives CDR1 SGHAT, CDR2 FQNNGV. Trimming cost V 1 base and J 6 bases, with 9 bases left between them. CDR3 bases: TGTGCCAGCAGCTTAGTGCTAACCCAGACCCAGTACTTC. It codes for CASSLVLTQTQYF.

The J gene is TRBJ2-2, the V gene TRBV19; TRBD1 agrees at 7 bases. With 7 bases clipped from V and 4 bases from J, the junction kept 15 bases outside the gene matches. Germline assignment: CDR1 LNHDA and CDR2 SQIVND (reference sequence). The CDR3 is made up of 17 amino acids. In DNA, the CDR3 is TGTGCCAGTACTAAGAAACGGCTGACAGGGTCCACCGGGGAGCTGTTTTTT. Translating gives CASTKKRLTGSTGELFF.

The genes are TRBV5-1 and TRBJ1-4; perhaps TRBD1 as D (6 bases). The germline gives CDR1 SGHRS, CDR2 YFSETQ. This CDR3 has 17 amino acids. Trimming took 4 bases from V and 6 from J, leaving 22 bases between them. In nucleotides, the CDR3 is TGCGCCAGCAGCCTCCCACCGGAGAGGGGGAAGGATGAAAAACTGTTTTTT. It yields the protein CASSLPPERGKDEKLFF. Full variable domain (outside the CDR3, taken from reference TRBV5-1 and TRBJ1-4): KAGVTQTPRYLIKTRGQQVTLSCSPISGHRSVSWYQQTPGQGLQFLFEYFSETQRNKGNFPGRFSGRQFSNSRSEMNVSTLELGDSALYLCASSLPPERGKDEKLFFGSGTQLSVL.

V is TRBV5-5 and J is TRBJ1-1, with D uncertain. The germline V and J ends were trimmed by 0 bases and 3 bases, with 6 bases remaining between them. The CDR3 has 13 residues. The germline CDR1 and CDR2 sequences are SGHKS and YYEKEE (reference sequence). CDR3 nucleotide sequence: TGTGCCAGCAGCTTGGGGGTATACACTGAAGCTTTCTTT. Amino acids: CASSLGVYTEAFF.

In its sample, this clone was seen a few times. Other DNA variants within this sample encode the same CDR3. The chain has TRBV5-4 and TRBJ1-1; a weak D match, TRBD1 (5 bases). The CDR3 covers 13 residues. Germline CDR1 SGHNT, CDR2 YYREEE (reference sequence). V lost 5 bases, J lost 1 base, and 9 bases lay in between. CDR3 DNA sequence: TGTGCCAGCAGTCTCGACAGGAACACTGAAGCTTTCTTT. It translates to CASSLDRNTEAFF.

CDR3 nucleotides: TGTGCCAGCAGTTTCCCGGGACTAGCTGGGTACAATGAGCAGTTCTTC. Translation: CASSFPGLAGYNEQFF. The chain recombines TRBV28 with TRBJ2-1; 9 bases fit TRBD2. The CDR3 has 16 residues. Trimming cost V 3 bases and J 4 bases; bases outside gene matches: 7. The germline V gene has CDR1 MDHEN and CDR2 SYDVKM.